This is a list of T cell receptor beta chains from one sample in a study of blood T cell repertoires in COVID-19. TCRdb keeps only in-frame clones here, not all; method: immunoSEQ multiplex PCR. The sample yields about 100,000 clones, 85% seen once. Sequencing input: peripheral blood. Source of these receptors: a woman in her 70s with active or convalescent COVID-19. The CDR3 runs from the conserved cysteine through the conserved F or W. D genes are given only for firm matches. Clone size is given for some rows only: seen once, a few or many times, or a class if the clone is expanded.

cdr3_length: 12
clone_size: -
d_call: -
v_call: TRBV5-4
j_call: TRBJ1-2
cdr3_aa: CASSLEQSGYTF
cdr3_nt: TGTGCCAGCAGCTTGGAACAGAGCGGCTACACCTTC

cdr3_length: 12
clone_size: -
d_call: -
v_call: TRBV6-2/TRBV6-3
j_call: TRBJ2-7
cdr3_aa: CASSTGSNEQYF
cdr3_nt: TGTGCCAGCAGCACGGGATCGAACGAGCAGTACTTC

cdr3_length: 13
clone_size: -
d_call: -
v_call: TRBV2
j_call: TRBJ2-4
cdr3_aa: CASSVARRDIQYF
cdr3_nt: TGTGCCAGCAGTGTAGCTCGGCGGGACATTCAGTACTTC

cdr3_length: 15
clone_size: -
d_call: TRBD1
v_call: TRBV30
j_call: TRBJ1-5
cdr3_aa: CAWSTRQGSNQPQHF
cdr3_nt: TGTGCCTGGAGTACTAGACAGGGCAGTAATCAGCCCCAGCATTTT

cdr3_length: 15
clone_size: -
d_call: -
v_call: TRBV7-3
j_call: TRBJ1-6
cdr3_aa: CASSQTRNYNSPLHF
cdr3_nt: TGTGCCAGCAGCCAAACCAGGAACTATAATTCACCCCTCCACTTT

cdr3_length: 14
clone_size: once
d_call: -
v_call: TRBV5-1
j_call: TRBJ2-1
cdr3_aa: CASIEQGGSNEQFF
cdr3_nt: TGCGCCAGCATTGAACAGGGGGGGTCCAATGAGCAGTTCTTC

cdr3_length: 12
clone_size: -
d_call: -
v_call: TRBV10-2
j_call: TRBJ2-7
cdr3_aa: CASFDWSYEQYF
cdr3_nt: TGCGCCAGCTTCGACTGGTCCTACGAGCAGTACTTC

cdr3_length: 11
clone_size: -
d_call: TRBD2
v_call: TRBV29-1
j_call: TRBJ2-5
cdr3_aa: CSFRWEGAQYF
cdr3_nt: TGCAGCTTTCGGTGGGAGGGAGCCCAGTACTTC

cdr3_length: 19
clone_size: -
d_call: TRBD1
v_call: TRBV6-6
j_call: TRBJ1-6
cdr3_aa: CASSPGDRNGRRYNSPLHF
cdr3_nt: TGTGCCAGCAGTCCCGGGGACAGGAACGGTAGAAGGTATAATTCACCCCTCCACTTT

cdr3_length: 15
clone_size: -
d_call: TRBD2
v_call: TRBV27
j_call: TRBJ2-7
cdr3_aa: CASSRGLAGGHEQYF
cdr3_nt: TGTGCCAGCAGCCGGGGACTAGCGGGAGGACACGAGCAGTACTTC

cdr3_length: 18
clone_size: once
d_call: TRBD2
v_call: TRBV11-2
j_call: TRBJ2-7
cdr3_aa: CASRPPYLRSGSSYEQYF
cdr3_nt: TGTGCCAGCAGGCCACCCTACTTGCGGAGCGGGAGCTCCTACGAGCAGTACTTC

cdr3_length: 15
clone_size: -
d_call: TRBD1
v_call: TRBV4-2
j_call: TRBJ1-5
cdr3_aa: CASSQGTGSNQPQHF
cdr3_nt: TGTGCCAGCAGCCAAGGGACAGGGTCGAATCAGCCCCAGCATTTT

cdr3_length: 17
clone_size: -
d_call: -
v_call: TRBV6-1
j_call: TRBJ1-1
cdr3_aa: CASSEARLGLGTTEAFF
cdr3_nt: TGTGCCAGCAGTGAAGCGCGTTTGGGGCTCGGAACCACTGAAGCTTTCTTT

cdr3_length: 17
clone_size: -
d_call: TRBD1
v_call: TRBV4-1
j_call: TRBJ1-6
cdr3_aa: CASSQDVATGSNSPLHF
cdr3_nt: TGCGCCAGCAGCCAAGATGTGGCGACAGGGTCTAATTCACCCCTCCACTTT

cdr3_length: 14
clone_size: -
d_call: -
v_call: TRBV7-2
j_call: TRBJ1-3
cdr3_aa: CASSRQVDGNTIYF
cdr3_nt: TGTGCCAGCAGCAGACAGGTTGATGGAAACACCATATATTTT

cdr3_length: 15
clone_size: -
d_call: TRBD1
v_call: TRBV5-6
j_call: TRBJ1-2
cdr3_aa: CASSSYGTGRTVDFF
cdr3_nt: TGTGCCAGCAGCTCGTACGGGACAGGGAGGACGGTTGACTTCTTC

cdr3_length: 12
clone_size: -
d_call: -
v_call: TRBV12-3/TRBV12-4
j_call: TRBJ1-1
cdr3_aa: CASSFMNTEAFF
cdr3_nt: TGTGCCAGCAGTTTTATGAACACTGAAGCTTTCTTT

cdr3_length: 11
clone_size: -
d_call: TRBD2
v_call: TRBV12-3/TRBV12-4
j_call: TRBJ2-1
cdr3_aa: CASSLGTSEFF
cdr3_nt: TGTGCCAGCAGTTTGGGGACTAGCGAGTTCTTC

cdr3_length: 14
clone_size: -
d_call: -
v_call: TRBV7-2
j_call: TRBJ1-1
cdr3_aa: CASSLARELGEAFF
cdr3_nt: TGTGCCAGCAGCTTAGCCAGGGAATTGGGGGAAGCTTTCTTT

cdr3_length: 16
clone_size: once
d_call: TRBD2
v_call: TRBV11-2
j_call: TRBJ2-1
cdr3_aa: CASSIRFLAGGNEQFF
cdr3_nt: TGTGCCAGCAGCATTAGGTTTCTAGCGGGGGGGAATGAGCAGTTCTTC

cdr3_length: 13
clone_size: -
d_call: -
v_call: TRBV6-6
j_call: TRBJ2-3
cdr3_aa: CASSYPGTDTQYF
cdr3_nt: TGTGCCAGCAGTTACCCTGGCACAGATACGCAGTATTTT

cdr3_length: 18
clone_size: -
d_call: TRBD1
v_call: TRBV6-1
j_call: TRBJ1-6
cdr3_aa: CASSEGTGGVSYNSPLHF
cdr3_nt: TGTGCCAGCAGTGAAGGGACAGGGGGCGTCTCCTATAATTCACCCCTCCACTTT

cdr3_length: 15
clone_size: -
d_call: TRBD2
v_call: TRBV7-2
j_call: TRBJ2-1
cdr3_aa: CASSLGPGGRNEQFF
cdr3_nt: TGTGCCAGCAGCTTAGGCCCGGGAGGGCGAAATGAGCAGTTCTTC

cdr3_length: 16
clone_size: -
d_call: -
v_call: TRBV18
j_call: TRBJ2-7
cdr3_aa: CASPLLTHRVNGEQYF
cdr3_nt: TGTGCCAGCCCCCTACTCACCCACAGGGTAAACGGCGAGCAGTACTTC

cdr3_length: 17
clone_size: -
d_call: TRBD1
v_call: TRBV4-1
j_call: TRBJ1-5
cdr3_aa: CASSQEAGTGYNQPQHF
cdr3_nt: TGCGCCAGCAGCCAAGAAGCCGGGACAGGGTACAATCAGCCCCAGCATTTT

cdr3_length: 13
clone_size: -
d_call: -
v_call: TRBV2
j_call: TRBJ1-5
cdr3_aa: CASSAGWDQPQHF
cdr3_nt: TGTGCCAGCAGTGCAGGGTGGGATCAGCCCCAGCATTTT